This T cell receptor (beta chain) is drawn from a study of shared clonotypes between healthy human individuals. Findings and limits, study-wide: Generally, naive subsets (rather than memory subsets) showed larger estimated richness. Sequencing depth was predicted to influence how clonotypes are shared among donors.

In regard to this clone: What it binds is not known.

CDR3 size: 15 residues. Germline V gene sequence: CDR1 MNHNS, CDR2 SASEGT. Trimming at V came to 3 bases and at J to 5 bases, leaving 9 bases not matched to a gene. Per the original data handling: ImmunoSEQ only sent back junction sequences with no quality scores, so filtering was done differently. Assay used: immunoSEQ multiplex PCR; TCRdb lists only in-frame clones, some missing. D and trimming come from the DNA, and the V and J calls and clone size come from that table. The sample contains more than 2 million clones, over 85% of which appear only once. CD45RO-negative cells were positively selected for CCR7, leaving out terminally differentiated effector memory CD45RA+ cells.

This clonotype was sampled from a man aged 18 to 30 in good health. Some clones in this sample may be carry-over from other donors' samples. V is TRBV6-1 and J is TRBJ2-5, with 7 bases lining up with TRBD1. Sequencing was carried out using naive CD8+ T cells from PBMCs. CDR3 sequence: CASSDEGAIWETQYF. The DNA of the CDR3 is TGTGCCAGCAGTGATGAGGGGGCGATATGGGAGACCCAGTACTTC.